This T cell receptor (beta chain) appears in the sequencing data of a study of regulatory and conventional T cells in RAG deficiency. Overall study results and limits: Shannon entropy was markedly lower and Simpson indices higher in RAG-deficient patients than control T-cell subsets. In Omenn syndrome, Treg and Tconv repertoires overlapped >75%.

Sequencing used immunoSEQ multiplex PCR; TCRdb keeps in-frame clones, though not all of them. The sample lists around 31,000 clones, 75% to 90% occurring once. Comment on this clone: The antigen is not known.

This CDR3 contains 14 residues. This sample also appeared in a second study, on regulatory T cells. That source notes: The primer mix had 52 TRBV and 13 TRBJ primers. Skewed V and J usage and few unique V-J pairs marked patient repertoires, most in Tregs.

The clonotype was recovered from a human donor in good health. The sample was CD8+ T cells sorted from blood. J is TRBJ2-1 and V is TRBV21-1. TRBV21-1 is an annotated pseudogene. As DNA, the CDR3 is TGTGCCAGCAGCAAAATGGGGTACTACAATGAGCAGTTCTTC. Protein: CASSKMGYYNEQFF.